The 29 T cell receptor beta chains below all came from one sample that was sequenced in a study of cytomegalovirus exposure and HLA in healthy donors. The study ran its PCR with 60 Vbeta and 13 Jbeta primers. Sequenced by immunoSEQ multiplex PCR; TCRdb stores in-frame clones only, minus some. Among approximately 170,000 clones listed, 71% were seen once. Sequencing used PBMCs. Every receptor here comes from a girl aged 5 to 17 in good health and CMV-seronegative.

Only a few counts were recorded for this clone. The chain is built from TRBV14 and TRBJ1-2, with TRBD1 matching over 7 bases. Germline CDR1 reads SGHDN; CDR2 reads FVKESK. This CDR3 is 13 amino acids long. The ends lost 1 base at V and 6 bases at J; junction bases unmatched: 2. The CDR3 protein is CASSQGQGDGYTF. The CDR3 DNA is TGTGCCAGCAGCCAAGGACAGGGAGATGGCTACACCTTC.

The chain recombines TRBV12-1 with TRBJ2-5; no check of the table's D call, TRBD2, against the DNA was made. TRBV12-1 corresponds to a pseudogene. The CDR3 consists of 16 residues. Here the CDR3 reads CASSLAIAGGRGTQYF. DNA of the CDR3: TGTGCCAGCAGCTTAGCTATAGCGGGGGGGCGGGGGACCCAGTACTTC.

The rearrangement uses TRBV19 and TRBJ1-2; D not resolved. V was pared by 6 bases and J by 4 bases, with 12 bases between. CDR3 length: 13 amino acids. Germline CDR1 is LNHDA and CDR2 is SQIVND (reference sequence). This CDR3 reads CASSNRRGYGYTF. Here the CDR3 DNA reads TGTGCCAGTAGCAATCGGAGAGGCTATGGCTACACCTTC. Full variable domain (missing parts from reference TRBV19 and TRBJ1-2): DGGITQSPKYLFRKEGQNVTLSCEQNLNHDAMYWYRQDPGQGLRLIYYSQIVNDFQKGDIAEGYSVSREKKESFPLTVTSAQKNPTAFYLCASSNRRGYGYTFGSGTRLTVV.

The chain employs TRBV9 and TRBJ1-1; D gene uncertain. The V gene's germline CDR1 is SGDLS and CDR2 YYNGEE. The CDR3 loop spans 13 amino acids. The V end was cut by 10 bases, the J end by 3 bases, with 16 bases between. The CDR3 is CASTEGGYTEAFF. The DNA for the CDR3 is TGTGCCTCCACAGAGGGAGGGTACACTGAAGCTTTCTTT.

The V call is TRBV19, the J call TRBJ2-2; 8 nucleotides match TRBD1. V lost 5 bases to trimming and J lost 4 bases; unmatched junction nucleotides: 6. CDR1 and CDR2 from the germline V gene are LNHDA and SQIVND (reference sequence). The CDR3 extends over 15 amino acids. CDR3 sequence: CASSQDRVGTGELFF. The CDR3 DNA sequence: TGTGCCAGTAGTCAGGACAGGGTGGGCACCGGGGAGCTGTTTTTT.

The rearrangement joins TRBV2 to TRBJ2-1; the match to TRBD1 covers 10 bases. After removal of 1 base from V and 6 bases from J, the junction contained 3 bases not matched to a gene. Germline V lookup: CDR1 SNHLY, CDR2 FYNNEI. The CDR3 totals 15 residues. As DNA, the CDR3 is TGTGCCAGCAGTGAAGGGACAGGGGGTTTCAATGAGCAGTTCTTC. Its translation: CASSEGTGGFNEQFF. The whole variable domain, remainder taken from reference TRBV2 and TRBJ2-1, is EPEVTQTPSHQVTQMGQEVILRCVPISNHLYFYWYRQILGQKVEFLVSFYNNEISEKSEIFDDQFSVERPDGSNFTLKIRSTKLEDSAMYFCASSEGTGGFNEQFFGPGTRLTVL.

This clone was seen more than once but under ten times. The rearrangement uses TRBV10-1 and TRBJ2-7, with D possibly TRBD1 on 6 matching bases. The CDR3 runs to 13 residues. V gave up 2 bases and J gave up 5 bases, with 10 bases separating them. Germline-derived CDR1 and CDR2 are WNHNN and SYGVQD (reference sequence). CDR3 protein: CASSEAGVNEQYF. The CDR3 coding sequence is TGCGCCAGCAGTGAGGCAGGGGTCAACGAGCAGTACTTC.

The chain has TRBV5-1 and TRBJ1-1; D gene unclear. V lost 3 bases and J 5 bases, leaving 17 bases between the germline ends. CDR3 length: 15 residues. CDR1 SGHRS and CDR2 YFSETQ come from the germline V gene. The DNA of the CDR3 is TGCGCCAGCAGCTCAGGTGGCCAGGTCGGAACTGAAGCTTTCTTT. This translates into CASSSGGQVGTEAFF.

The V and J genes are TRBV18 and TRBJ1-4; TRBD1 agrees at 7 bases. Germline loops: CDR1 KGHSH, CDR2 LQKENI. J lost 7 bases, V lost 5 bases, and 10 bases had no gene match. This CDR3 has 15 amino acids. The CDR3 loop is CASSGPGTDGEKLFF. The CDR3 region has the DNA TGTGCCAGCTCAGGGCCCGGGACAGATGGTGAAAAACTGTTTTTT.

The chain uses TRBV7-3 and TRBJ2-5; TRBD2 is a possible D gene (5 bases). Trimming took off 2 bases at V and 2 bases at J, with 6 bases between the two ends. Germline CDR1 and CDR2: SGHTA and FQGTGA. The CDR3 is 13 residues long. The CDR3 sequence is CASSLGLQETQYF. In nucleotides, the CDR3 is TGTGCCAGCAGCTTAGGACTTCAAGAGACCCAGTACTTC.

The CDR3 region is CASSEILLPETQYF. Written as DNA, the CDR3 is TGTGCCAGCAGTGAGATACTCCTCCCCGAGACCCAGTACTTC. The rearrangement uses TRBV2 and TRBJ2-5, with D unclear. CDR1 and CDR2 from the germline V gene are SNHLY and FYNNEI. V lost 3 bases, J lost 5 bases, and 13 bases lay in between. The CDR3 covers 14 residues.

The rearrangement links TRBV6-5 to TRBJ2-7; D gene uncertain. Germline V CDR1 and CDR2: MNHEY, SVGAGI. Trimming stripped 4 bases from V and 2 bases from J, with 18 bases between. This CDR3 is 16 amino acids long. The CDR3 protein is CASSSPRRLSPYEQYF. In DNA form, the CDR3 reads TGTGCCAGCAGTTCCCCCCGACGACTTTCCCCCTACGAGCAGTACTTC.

The chain joins TRBV7-2 to TRBJ2-3, with a possible D match to TRBD2 (5 bases). The V gene's germline CDR1 is SGHTA and CDR2 FQGNSA. V gave up 3 bases and J gave up 2 bases, with 12 bases separating them. The CDR3 extends over 15 amino acids. The CDR3 protein is CASSLFWGDTDTQYF. The CDR3 bases are TGTGCCAGCAGCTTGTTTTGGGGAGACACAGATACGCAGTATTTT.

This chain joins TRBV7-9 and TRBJ2-1, with a weak D call TRBD1 (6 bases). Per germline, CDR1 SEHNR and CDR2 FQNEAQ (reference sequence). Trimming removed 5 bases at V and 2 bases at J, with 13 bases between. The CDR3 extends over 15 amino acids. The CDR3 DNA reads as TGTGCCAGCAGCGGACCCAGGGGTACCTACAATGAGCAGTTCTTC. Its protein is CASSGPRGTYNEQFF.

This clone was recorded once. V is TRBV4-1 and J is TRBJ2-1; 9 bases fit TRBD2. After removal of 11 bases from V and 7 bases from J, the junction contained 9 bases not matched to a gene. Germline assignment: CDR1 MGHRA and CDR2 YSYEKL. This CDR3 has 13 amino acids. DNA for the CDR3: TGCGCCGGGAGCGGGGGGCCGGGAAATGAGCAGTTCTTC. Its protein product is CAGSGGPGNEQFF.

V gene TRBV4-1 combines with J gene TRBJ2-1; 9 bases line up with TRBD2. Germline V lookup: CDR1 MGHRA, CDR2 YSYEKL. The CDR3 sequence is 17 residues long. V was clipped by 6 bases and J by 5 bases; unmatched bases: 14. CDR3 loop: CASSLTRGRGGHNEQFF. CDR3 bases: TGCGCCAGCAGTCTAACTCGGGGGCGGGGGGGCCACAATGAGCAGTTCTTC.

V is TRBV5-4 and J is TRBJ2-5; 8 bases are shared with TRBD2. The J call may be wrong; the DNA end is better matched by TRBJ2-7. The V gene's germline CDR1 is SGHNT and CDR2 YYREEE (reference sequence). There are 16 residues in the CDR3. The CDR3, as DNA: TGTGCCAGCAGCTGGACGGGCGGGGGGCAATCCTACGAGCAGTACTTC. This encodes CASSWTGGGQSYEQYF.

The chain joins TRBV9 to TRBJ1-1; TRBD1 matches at 8 bases. In germline, CDR1 is SGDLS, CDR2 YYNGEE. Unmatched junction bases numbered 9, after V lost 3 bases and J lost 11 bases. The CDR3 has 13 amino acids. CDR3 sequence reads: CASSADPRGPAFF. CDR3 sequence (DNA): TGTGCCAGCAGCGCCGACCCCAGGGGGCCCGCTTTCTTT.

This clone occurred once. The CDR3 nucleotides read TGTGCCAGCAGGTGGGGTACTAGCGGACTAGAGACCCAGTACTTC. It encodes CASRWGTSGLETQYF. The V gene is TRBV6-1, the J gene TRBJ2-5; 8 bases line up with TRBD2. Germline V gene sequence: CDR1 MNHNS, CDR2 SASEGT. The CDR3 length is 15 residues. J lost 4 bases, V lost 6 bases, and 10 bases had no gene match.

This chain links TRBV7-7 with TRBJ1-1; TRBD1 matches at 10 bases. Trimming removed 9 bases from V and 3 bases from J; junction bases left unmatched: 16. Germline V gives CDR1 SSHAT, CDR2 FNYEAQ (reference sequence). The CDR3 runs to 17 residues. The CDR3, as DNA: TGTGCCAGAGGGGCTCCCCACGACAGGGGGCGAGACACTGAAGCTTTCTTT. Translation gives CARGAPHDRGRDTEAFF.

V gene TRBV10-3 combines with J gene TRBJ2-2, with TRBD1 as a possible D gene (5 bases). This CDR3 spans 15 amino acids. Trimming removed 2 bases at V and 7 bases at J, with 14 bases between. CDR1 is ENHRY and CDR2 is SYGVKD in the germline V gene. The chain's CDR3 is CAISEALGVGGELFF. DNA of the CDR3: TGTGCCATCAGTGAGGCCCTAGGGGTCGGCGGGGAGCTGTTTTTT.

The chain employs TRBV19 and TRBJ1-6, with 9 bases identical to TRBD1. The V gene end was trimmed by 7 bases and the J gene end by 6 bases; junction bases not matched to a gene: 7. The germline CDR1 and CDR2 sequences are LNHDA and SQIVND (reference sequence). The CDR3 length is 15 residues. CDR3 region: CASTPGQGFNSPLHF. In DNA, the CDR3 is TGTGCCAGTACTCCGGGACAGGGATTTAATTCACCCCTCCACTTT.

This clone has just one count. The gene calls are TRBV5-1 and TRBJ1-2, with D unresolved. Trimming cost V 2 bases and J 1 base, with 6 bases left between them. The CDR3 consists of 13 residues. CDR1 is SGHRS and CDR2 is YFSETQ in the germline V gene. The CDR3 DNA is TGCGCCAGCAGCTTCGAGATTAACTATGGCTACACCTTC. Its protein is CASSFEINYGYTF.

The chain combines TRBV7-9 with TRBJ1-4; D is perhaps TRBD1 (5 bases). V was shortened by 3 bases and J by 8 bases, with 13 bases between the two germline ends. The CDR3 sequence is 14 residues long. Germline V gene lookup returns CDR1 SEHNR and CDR2 FQNEAQ (reference sequence). The CDR3 DNA follows: TGTGCCAGCAGCTTCAGGCAGGGCGAGGAAAAACTGTTTTTT. Translation: CASSFRQGEEKLFF.

The chain couples TRBV5-3 to TRBJ2-7; 7 bases map to TRBD2. TRBV5-3 is noted as an ORF with a role that remains uncertain. Germline trimming cut 5 bases from V and 2 bases from J; bases unmatched to any gene: 7. This CDR3 contains 14 residues. DNA for the CDR3: TGTGCCAGAAGGCAAGCGGGGATACCCTACGAGCAGTACTTC. It specifies CARRQAGIPYEQYF.

V usage is TRBV30 and J usage is TRBJ2-3; TRBD2 matches 10 bases. Trimming cost V 1 base and J 5 bases; bases outside gene matches: 9. The germline gives CDR1 GTSNPN, CDR2 SVGIG (reference sequence). The CDR3 is made up of 16 amino acids. The CDR3 protein is CAWSAERGGLGDTQYF. CDR3 nucleotides: TGTGCCTGGAGTGCCGAGCGGGGGGGCCTTGGAGATACGCAGTATTTT.

The chain carries TRBV6-5 and TRBJ1-5, with D perhaps matching TRBD1 (5 bases). Trimming removed 5 bases from V and 4 bases from J, with 12 bases in between. The CDR3 is made up of 14 amino acids. In germline, CDR1 is MNHEY, CDR2 SVGAGI. The CDR3 protein is CASSRYYRNQPQHF. The CDR3 bases are TGTGCCAGCAGTCGATACTACAGGAATCAGCCCCAGCATTTT.

The rearrangement links TRBV6-5 to TRBJ1-2, with a tentative D call TRBD1 (6 bases). Trimming stripped 0 bases from V and 5 bases from J, with 10 bases between. Germline CDR1 and CDR2: MNHEY and SVGAGI. The CDR3 length is 14 residues. The CDR3 loop is CASSYSKGGYGYTF. The CDR3 DNA follows: TGTGCCAGCAGTTACTCGAAGGGGGGGTATGGCTACACCTTC.

This clone was counted a few times. The J gene is TRBJ2-4, the V gene TRBV14; TRBD1 is a possible D gene (6 bases). The CDR3 covers 13 residues. V lost 5 bases, J lost 9 bases, and 14 bases lay in between. Per the germline V gene, CDR1 is SGHDN and CDR2 is FVKESK. This CDR3 is CASSGQGLGIQYF. The CDR3 bases are TGTGCCAGCAGCGGTCAGGGGCTTGGCATTCAGTACTTC.